Detailed here is one T cell receptor beta chain. Clones were read by immunoSEQ multiplex PCR, and TCRdb kept only the in-frame ones, dropping some. The repertoire holds about 220,000 clones, with about 86% as singletons. This sample was taken from a study of blood T cell repertoires in COVID-19. This CDR3 has 18 residues. Germline V CDR1 and CDR2: SGDLS, YYNGEE. V shed 4 bases, J shed 4 bases, and the junction held 13 bases outside the gene matches. The chain is built from TRBV9 and TRBJ2-5; TRBD2 matches at 13 bases. The TCR originated in a woman between 50 and 59 years old with acute or convalescent COVID-19. Sequencing used peripheral blood. This CDR3 is CASSQRTSGSVFRETQYF. For the CDR3, the DNA is TGTGCCAGCAGCCAAAGGACTAGCGGGAGTGTCTTTAGAGAGACCCAGTACTTC.